The 10 T cell receptor beta chains reported below all come from one sample, sequenced in a study of cytomegalovirus exposure and HLA in healthy donors. TCRdb's copy holds only in-frame clones and misses some; the assay was immunoSEQ multiplex PCR. The sample records around 150,000 clones, 70% to 85% being singletons. The sample was PBMCs. All receptors come from a man younger than 40 in good health and CMV-seropositive.

CDR3 in amino acids: CATSRDPRGDTQYF. CDR3 DNA sequence: TGTGCCACCAGCAGAGATCCCCGGGGGGATACGCAGTATTTT. This chain connects TRBV15 to TRBJ2-3; the D gene is possibly TRBD2 (6 bases). CDR1 and CDR2 from the germline V gene are LNHNV and YYDKDF (reference sequence). The CDR3 has 14 residues. V lost 0 bases to trimming and J lost 6 bases, with 10 bases between them.

J is TRBJ1-2 and V is TRBV4-3, with D perhaps TRBD1 (5 bases). V lost 3 bases, J lost 0 bases, and 11 bases lay in between. The CDR3 has 15 amino acids. The germline V gene encodes CDR1 LGHNA and CDR2 YSLEER. CDR3 in amino acids: CASSHSGVANYGYTF. CDR3 in DNA: TGCGCCAGCAGCCATTCGGGGGTAGCTAACTATGGCTACACCTTC.

This clone has only a few counts. The chain links TRBV19 to TRBJ1-1, with TRBD1 matching over 8 bases. CDR3 length: 13 amino acids. Germline V gene lookup returns CDR1 LNHDA and CDR2 SQIVND (reference sequence). Trimming cost V 6 bases and J 4 bases; bases outside gene matches: 4. The CDR3 is CASSYDRGTEAFF. The CDR3 nucleotides read TGTGCCAGTAGCTACGACAGGGGCACTGAAGCTTTCTTT. Full variable domain (outside the CDR3, taken from reference TRBV19 and TRBJ1-1): DGGITQSPKYLFRKEGQNVTLSCEQNLNHDAMYWYRQDPGQGLRLIYYSQIVNDFQKGDIAEGYSVSREKKESFPLTVTSAQKNPTAFYLCASSYDRGTEAFFGQGTRLTVV.

Only one count was recorded for this clone. The CDR3 is CASTPVSDTQYF. CDR3 DNA sequence: TGTGCCAGCACCCCGGTCTCAGATACGCAGTATTTT. V usage is TRBV11-2 and J usage is TRBJ2-3; D not certain. CDR3 length: 12 residues. The V end lost 7 bases, the J end lost 4 bases, and 9 bases lay between the germline ends. Germline V gene data show CDR1 as SGHAT and CDR2 as FQNNGV.

This rearrangement joins TRBV7-2 to TRBJ1-2; 7 bases are shared with TRBD1. Germline V gene data show CDR1 as SGHTA and CDR2 as FQGNSA. V lost 5 bases to trimming and J lost 3 bases; unmatched junction nucleotides: 6. The CDR3 length is 14 residues. The chain's CDR3 is CASSEGQTYYGYTF. CDR3 DNA: TGTGCCAGCAGCGAGGGACAGACCTACTATGGCTACACCTTC.

V and J are TRBV7-2 and TRBJ2-1; TRBD1 matches 8 bases. The ends lost 3 bases at V and 9 bases at J; junction bases unmatched: 4. The length of the CDR3 is 13 residues. Germline lookup yields CDR1 SGHTA and CDR2 FQGNSA. The CDR3 DNA reads as TGTGCCAGCAGCTTTGGACAGGGAGGTGAGCAGTTCTTC. Residues: CASSFGQGGEQFF. The entire variable domain, with the rest obtained from reference TRBV7-2 and TRBJ2-1, is as follows: GAGVSQSPSNKVTEKGKDVELRCDPISGHTALYWYRQSLGQGLEFLIYFQGNSAPDKSGLPSDRFSAERTGGSVSTLTIQRTQQEDSAVYLCASSFGQGGEQFFGPGTRLTVL.

The chain combines TRBV5-4 with TRBJ2-1; TRBD1 might be the D (6 bases). This CDR3 spans 14 amino acids. The germline V gene encodes CDR1 SGHNT and CDR2 YYREEE (reference sequence). V lost 9 bases and J 6 bases, leaving 19 bases between the germline ends. For the CDR3, the DNA is TGTGCCACACAGGGAAAGGGTGGGCCCAATGAGCAGTTCTTC. Encoded protein: CATQGKGGPNEQFF.

The rearrangement joins TRBV6-1 to TRBJ1-5, with 8 nucleotides matching TRBD1. Germline trimming cut 5 bases from V and 1 base from J; bases unmatched to any gene: 4. Germline-derived CDR1 and CDR2 are MNHNS and SASEGT. The CDR3 is 15 residues long. CDR3 residues: CASSFQGASNQPQHF. CDR3 DNA sequence: TGTGCCAGCAGTTTTCAGGGGGCGAGCAATCAGCCCCAGCATTTT.

This sequence joins TRBV7-2 and TRBJ2-7; TRBD2 matches at 9 bases. CDR3 length: 15 amino acids. The V segment lost 5 bases and the J segment 4 bases; nucleotides outside the gene matches: 9. CDR1 SGHTA and CDR2 FQGNSA come from the germline V gene. CDR3 protein: CASSGLAGNGYEQYF. In nucleotides, the CDR3 is TGTGCCAGCAGCGGCCTAGCGGGAAACGGGTACGAGCAGTACTTC. Looking up the rest from reference TRBV7-2 and TRBJ2-7 gives the full variable domain: GAGVSQSPSNKVTEKGKDVELRCDPISGHTALYWYRQSLGQGLEFLIYFQGNSAPDKSGLPSDRFSAERTGGSVSTLTIQRTQQEDSAVYLCASSGLAGNGYEQYFGPGTRLTVT.

This clone has just one count. Other DNA sequences from this sample encode an identical CDR3 as well. This chain uses TRBV5-1 with TRBJ2-5; tentative D call: TRBD2 (6 bases). Trimming cost V 0 bases and J 1 base, with 7 bases left between them. CDR1 is SGHRS and CDR2 is YFSETQ in the germline V gene. This CDR3 spans 14 amino acids. The CDR3 nucleotides read TGCGCCAGCAGCTTGGCGGGGGTCCAAGAGACCCAGTACTTC. It encodes CASSLAGVQETQYF.